Ten or more counts support the clone carrying this TCR beta chain. This sample stems from a study of T cell repertoires in cytomegalovirus infection. With V trimmed by 4 bases and J by 6 bases, 12 bases remained unmatched. The CDR3 totals 16 residues. Germline loops: CDR1 MNHNY, CDR2 SVGAGI (reference sequence). Using its own MiXCR run on the reads, TCRdb lists one record per CDR3 protein. Of 450,000 to 600,000 distinct CDR3 sequences in the sample, about 11% were seen once. The chain carries TRBV6-6 and TRBJ1-1; 9 nucleotides align to TRBD1. Sequenced: PBMCs. This TCR was sampled from a human donor in good health (CMV status not recorded). Some clones in this sample may be carry-over from other donors' samples. The CDR3 reads CASSSYRGPTPSEAFF. DNA of the CDR3: TGTGCCAGCAGTTCATACAGGGGGCCGACCCCATCTGAAGCTTTCTTT.